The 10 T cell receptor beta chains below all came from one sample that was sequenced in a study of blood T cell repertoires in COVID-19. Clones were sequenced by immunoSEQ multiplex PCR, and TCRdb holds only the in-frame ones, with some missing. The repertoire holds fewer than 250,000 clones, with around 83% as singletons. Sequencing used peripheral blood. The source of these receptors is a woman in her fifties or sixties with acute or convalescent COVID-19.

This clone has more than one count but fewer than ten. DNA of the CDR3: TGTGCAAGTCGCTTAGACTTCCCCCACAATGAGCAGTTCTTC. Translating it yields CASRLDFPHNEQFF. This rearrangement joins TRBV12-2 to TRBJ2-1; the table's D call, TRBD2, has no DNA check behind it. TRBV12-2 is described as a pseudogene. The CDR3 is made up of 14 amino acids.

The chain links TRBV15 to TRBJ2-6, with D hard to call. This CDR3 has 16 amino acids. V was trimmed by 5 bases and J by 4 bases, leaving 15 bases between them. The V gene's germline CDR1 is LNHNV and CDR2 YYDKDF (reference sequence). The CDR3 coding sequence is TGTGCCACCAGCGCAAGTCCCGAGGCGGGGGCCAACGTCCTGACTTTC. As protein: CATSASPEAGANVLTF.

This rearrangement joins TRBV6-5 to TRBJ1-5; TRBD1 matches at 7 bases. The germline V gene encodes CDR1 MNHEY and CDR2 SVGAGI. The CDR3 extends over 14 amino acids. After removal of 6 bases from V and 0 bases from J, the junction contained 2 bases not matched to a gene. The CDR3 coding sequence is TGTGCCAGCAGCCCAGGGGGTAGCAATCAGCCCCAGCATTTT. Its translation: CASSPGGSNQPQHF.

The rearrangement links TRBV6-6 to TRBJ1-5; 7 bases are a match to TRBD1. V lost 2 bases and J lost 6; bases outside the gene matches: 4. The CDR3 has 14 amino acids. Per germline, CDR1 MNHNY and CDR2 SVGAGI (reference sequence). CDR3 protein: CASSYGTESQPQHF. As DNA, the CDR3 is TGTGCCAGCAGTTACGGGACAGAATCTCAGCCCCAGCATTTT.

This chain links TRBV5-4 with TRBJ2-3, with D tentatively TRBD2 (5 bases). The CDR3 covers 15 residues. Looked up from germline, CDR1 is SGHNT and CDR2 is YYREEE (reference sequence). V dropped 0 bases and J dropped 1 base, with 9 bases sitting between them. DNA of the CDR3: TGTGCCAGCAGCTTGGCTCTGCGGGGCACAGATACGCAGTATTTT. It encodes CASSLALRGTDTQYF. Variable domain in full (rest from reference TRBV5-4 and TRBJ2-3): ETGVTQSPTHLIKTRGQQVTLRCSSQSGHNTVSWYQQALGQGPQFIFQYYREEENGRGNFPPRFSGLQFPNYSSELNVNALELDDSALYLCASSLALRGTDTQYFGPGTRLTVL.

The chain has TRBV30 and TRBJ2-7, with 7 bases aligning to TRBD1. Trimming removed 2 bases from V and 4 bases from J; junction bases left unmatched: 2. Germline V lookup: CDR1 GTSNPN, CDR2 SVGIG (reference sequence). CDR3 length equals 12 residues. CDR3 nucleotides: TGTGCCTGGAGTTACAGGGGATACGAGCAGTACTTC. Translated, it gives CAWSYRGYEQYF.

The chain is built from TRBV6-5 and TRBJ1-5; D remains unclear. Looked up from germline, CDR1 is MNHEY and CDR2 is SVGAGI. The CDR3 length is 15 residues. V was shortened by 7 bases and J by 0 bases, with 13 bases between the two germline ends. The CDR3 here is CASNPGEYSNQPQHF. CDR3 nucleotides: TGTGCCAGCAATCCCGGGGAGTATAGCAATCAGCCCCAGCATTTT.

The CDR3: CSGRSGRRTDTQYF. In DNA form, the CDR3 reads TGCAGCGGGAGGAGTGGGCGGCGCACAGATACGCAGTATTTT. This chain joins TRBV29-1 and TRBJ2-3; TRBD2 might be the D (5 bases). The CDR3 loop spans 14 amino acids. V lost 7 bases, J lost 1 base, and 15 bases lay in between. Germline-derived CDR1 and CDR2 are SQVTM and ANQGSEA.

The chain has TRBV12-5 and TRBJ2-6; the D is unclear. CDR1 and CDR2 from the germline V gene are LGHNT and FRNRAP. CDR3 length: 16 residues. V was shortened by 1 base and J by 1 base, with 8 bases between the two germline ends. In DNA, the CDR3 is TGTGCTAGTGGTTTGGAGACTGGGTCTGGGGCCAACGTCCTGACTTTC. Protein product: CASGLETGSGANVLTF.

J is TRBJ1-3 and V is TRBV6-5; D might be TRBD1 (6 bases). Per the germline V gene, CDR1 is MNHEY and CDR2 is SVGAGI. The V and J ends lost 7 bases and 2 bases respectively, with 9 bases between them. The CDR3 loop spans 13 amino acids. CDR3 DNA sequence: TGTGCCAGCATTAACAGGGCTGGAAACACCATATATTTT. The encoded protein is CASINRAGNTIYF.